The 23 T cell receptor beta chains below all came from one sample that was sequenced in a study of T-cell reconstitution after alpha-beta-depleted transplantation in children. During its preparation, the TCRbeta library received unique molecular identifiers. TCRdb re-analysed the PCR reads in MiXCR, keeping a single row per CDR3 protein. The sample consists of roughly 300,000 distinct CDR3 sequences, under 13% of them appearing once. The input for sequencing was PBMCs from the stem cell graft donor, taken from the stem cell graft. The receptors shown here come from a human donor who donated a stem cell graft to a child with acute lymphoblastic leukemia.

This clonotype was detected only a few times. The chain couples TRBV5-1 to TRBJ2-3; the match to TRBD2 covers 7 bases. J was trimmed by 7 bases and V by 0 bases; bases with no gene match: 5. The length of the CDR3 is 14 residues. The V gene's germline CDR1 is SGHRS and CDR2 YFSETQ. CDR3 residues: CASSLASGTNTQYF. The CDR3, as DNA: TGCGCCAGCAGCTTGGCGAGCGGGACTAATACGCAGTATTTT.

This clonotype was observed a handful of times. The chain is built from TRBV7-6 and TRBJ2-2, with TRBD1 matching over 9 bases. Germline V lookup: CDR1 SGHVS, CDR2 FNYEAQ. There are 17 residues in the CDR3. The V segment lost 4 bases and the J segment 6 bases; nucleotides outside the gene matches: 12. CDR3 residues: CASSSATGQGLAGELFF. In nucleotides, the CDR3 is TGTGCCAGCAGCTCGGCGACGGGACAGGGTTTGGCCGGGGAGCTGTTTTTT.

This clonotype was found many times. This rearrangement joins TRBV4-2 to TRBJ2-1, with 12 bases that match TRBD2. J lost 8 bases, V lost 0 bases, and 5 bases had no gene match. There are 16 residues in the CDR3. Germline lookup yields CDR1 LGHNA and CDR2 YNFKEQ. Here the CDR3 reads CASSQDPTSGSDEQFF. CDR3 sequence (DNA): TGTGCCAGCAGCCAAGATCCGACTAGCGGGAGCGATGAGCAGTTCTTC.

The CDR3 spells CASSDSTGLRYNEQFF. The CDR3 nucleotides are TGTGCCAGCAGCGACTCGACAGGGTTGCGCTACAATGAGCAGTTCTTC. This sequence joins TRBV2 and TRBJ2-1; TRBD1 aligns across 7 bases. CDR3 size: 16 residues. Losses at the gene ends were 6 bases for V and 3 bases for J; bases not matched to a gene: 11. From germline, CDR1 is SNHLY and CDR2 FYNNEI. The variable domain in full, with the rest retrieved from reference TRBV2 and TRBJ2-1, is EPEVTQTPSHQVTQMGQEVILRCVPISNHLYFYWYRQILGQKVEFLVSFYNNEISEKSEIFDDQFSVERPDGSNFTLKIRSTKLEDSAMYFCASSDSTGLRYNEQFFGPGTRLTVL.

The J gene is TRBJ2-1, the V gene TRBV3-1; 9 nucleotides line up with TRBD2. The V gene's germline CDR1 is LGHDT and CDR2 YNNKEL (reference sequence). The V and J ends lost 3 bases and 7 bases, in that order; junction bases with no gene match: 10. The CDR3 runs 16 residues. The CDR3 sequence: CASSHRGSGRGNEQFF. The CDR3 nucleotides are TGTGCCAGCAGCCACCGGGGTAGCGGGAGAGGTAATGAGCAGTTCTTC.

The sample holds many counts of this clonotype. CDR3 amino acids: CASSYSGSGQFF. CDR3 coding DNA: TGTGCCAGCAGTTATTCGGGATCGGGCCAGTTCTTC. The chain uses TRBV12-3 or TRBV12-4 and TRBJ2-1, with D perhaps matching TRBD2 (5 bases). The CDR3 spans 12 residues. The V gene lost 4 bases and the J gene lost 13 bases, with 14 bases spanning the gap.

This clonotype was counted many times. The chain combines TRBV5-1 with TRBJ1-1; 7 bases agree with TRBD1. With 0 bases clipped from V and 7 bases from J, the junction kept 9 bases outside the gene matches. CDR1 and CDR2 (germline): SGHRS, YFSETQ. CDR3 size: 15 residues. The CDR3, as DNA: TGCGCCAGCAGCTTGGGTCTGGGACAGCTTTATGAAGCTTTCTTT. Protein: CASSLGLGQLYEAFF.

Concerning this clonotype: Relative to the germline gene, one junction end is altered; a read error may explain this. This sequence joins TRBV5-5 and TRBJ2-7, with D possibly being TRBD2 (5 bases). CDR3 size: 12 residues. CDR1 SGHKS and CDR2 YYEKEE come from the germline V gene (reference sequence). The CDR3 protein is CASSLSGYGQYF. In DNA, the CDR3 is TGTGCCAGCAGCTTGAGCGGCTACGGGCAGTACTTC.

This clonotype was counted a few times. The chain uses TRBV12-3 or TRBV12-4 and TRBJ2-2; no clear D gene. CDR3 length: 12 amino acids. The V end was cut by 6 bases, the J end by 5 bases, with 7 bases between. The chain's CDR3 is CASRKLTGELFF. The CDR3 DNA reads as TGTGCCAGCAGAAAATTAACCGGGGAGCTGTTTTTT.

This clonotype turned up a few times. The chain couples TRBV4-2 to TRBJ2-1, with a possible D match to TRBD1 (6 bases). The V end was cut by 5 bases, the J end by 1 base, with 15 bases between. The CDR3 is 16 residues long. The germline V gene has CDR1 LGHNA and CDR2 YNFKEQ. As DNA, the CDR3 is TGTGCCAGCAGCAACAGGGAAATCCTTTCCTACAATGAGCAGTTCTTC. Amino acid sequence: CASSNREILSYNEQFF.

Many counts were recorded for this clonotype. The chain employs TRBV28 and TRBJ2-2; possibly TRBD2 for D (6 bases). Trimming cost V 3 bases and J 3 bases, with 11 bases left between them. Germline lookup yields CDR1 MDHEN and CDR2 SYDVKM. The CDR3 extends over 15 amino acids. The DNA of the CDR3 is TGTGCCAGCAGTTTGCGGGGAAGGGACACCGGGGAGCTGTTTTTT. This translates into CASSLRGRDTGELFF.

This CDR3 reads CASSSETSSGRAPYEQYF. CDR3 coding DNA: TGTGCCAGCAGCTCAGAGACGAGTAGCGGGAGGGCCCCCTACGAGCAGTACTTC. This chain links TRBV11-2 with TRBJ2-7; 11 positions agree with TRBD2. With V trimmed by 4 bases and J by 2 bases, 13 bases remained unmatched. The germline CDR1 and CDR2 sequences are SGHAT and FQNNGV. CDR3 length: 18 amino acids. Using reference TRBV11-2 and TRBJ2-7 for the parts outside the CDR3, the full variable domain is EAGVAQSPRYKIIEKRQSVAFWCNPISGHATLYWYQQILGQGPKLLIQFQNNGVVDDSQLPKDRFSAERLKGVDSTLKIQPAKLEDSAVYLCASSSETSSGRAPYEQYFGPGTRLTVT.

In its sample, this clonotype was seen a few times. This sequence joins TRBV7-9 and TRBJ2-1; 7 nucleotides line up with TRBD1. The germline gives CDR1 SEHNR, CDR2 FQNEAQ (reference sequence). The CDR3 contains 15 residues. The junction had 8 bases not matched to a gene; V was cut back by 6 bases and J by 3 bases. The CDR3 sequence is CASRPRDSDYNEQFF. The CDR3, as DNA: TGTGCCAGCAGACCAAGGGACAGTGACTACAATGAGCAGTTCTTC.

This clonotype showed up just a few times. The chain recombines TRBV18 with TRBJ1-1, with D unresolved. This CDR3 comprises 12 residues. V was clipped by 2 bases and J by 5 bases, with 6 bases between them. The germline V gene encodes CDR1 KGHSH and CDR2 LQKENI. CDR3 nucleotides: TGTGCCAGCTCACCAGAAATAACTGAAGCTTTCTTT. The encoded protein is CASSPEITEAFF.

This clonotype was seen only a few times. The J gene is TRBJ2-7, the V gene TRBV7-2; 10 bases agree with TRBD1. J lost 5 bases, V lost 1 base, and 11 bases had no gene match. Germline CDR1 and CDR2: SGHTA and FQGNSA. This CDR3 has 17 residues. The CDR3 DNA reads as TGTGCCAGCAGCTTAGTAGGGTGGGGACAGGGGAGAGACGAGCAGTACTTC. This encodes CASSLVGWGQGRDEQYF.

Only a few counts were recorded for this clonotype. This chain links TRBV4-2 with TRBJ2-1; 9 nucleotides line up with TRBD2. CDR3 length: 14 residues. With 8 bases clipped from V and 9 bases from J, the junction kept 11 bases outside the gene matches. Germline V gene sequence: CDR1 LGHNA, CDR2 YNFKEQ. CDR3 coding DNA: TGTGCCAGCGGAGATCTTAGCGGGAGCACTGAGCAGTTCTTC. Translation: CASGDLSGSTEQFF.

The chain employs TRBV10-1 and TRBJ2-1, with TRBD1 as a possible D gene (6 bases). There are 17 residues in the CDR3. Germline V gives CDR1 WNHNN, CDR2 SYGVQD (reference sequence). Trimming left V 0 bases short and J 0 bases short, with 12 bases between. The CDR3 DNA follows: TGCGCCAGCAGTGAGTCGCCTAGGGGGAGCTCCTACAATGAGCAGTTCTTC. Encoded protein: CASSESPRGSSYNEQFF.

This clonotype was detected only a few times. The chain links TRBV2 to TRBJ2-6; D unclear. Looked up from germline, CDR1 is SNHLY and CDR2 is FYNNEI. This CDR3 has 21 amino acids. Trimming removed 9 bases at V and 0 bases at J, with 30 bases between. The CDR3 loop is CARQDWERRLAQSSGANVLTF. In DNA form, the CDR3 reads TGTGCCAGGCAGGATTGGGAAAGGAGATTGGCCCAAAGCTCTGGGGCCAACGTCCTGACTTTC.

In this sample, this clonotype turned up a few times. J is TRBJ2-7 and V is TRBV4-1; TRBD2 agrees at 10 bases. CDR1 is MGHRA, CDR2 YSYEKL, per germline. Germline trimming cut 4 bases from V and 1 base from J; bases unmatched to any gene: 7. CDR3 length equals 16 residues. This CDR3 is CASSLTSGMRSYEQYF. CDR3 nucleotides: TGCGCCAGCAGCCTTACTAGCGGGATGAGGTCCTACGAGCAGTACTTC.

In this sample, this clonotype turned up a few times. The chain carries TRBV24-1 and TRBJ2-7, with D possibly being TRBD1 (6 bases). CDR3 length: 13 amino acids. V shed 9 bases and J shed 4 bases, with 15 bases lying between them. Germline CDR1 is KGHDR and CDR2 is SFDVKD. CDR3 amino acids: CATDSGAGYEQYF. The CDR3 region has the DNA TGTGCCACCGACTCAGGGGCGGGTTACGAGCAGTACTTC.

This sequence joins TRBV7-9 and TRBJ2-1, with D hard to call. V was cut by 1 base and J by 1 base, with 5 bases left in between. Germline assignment: CDR1 SEHNR and CDR2 FQNEAQ (reference sequence). The CDR3 has 14 residues. This CDR3 is CASSLEESYNEQFF. In DNA form, the CDR3 reads TGTGCCAGCAGCTTAGAAGAGTCCTACAATGAGCAGTTCTTC.

This clonotype was seen a few times. This chain uses TRBV29-1 with TRBJ2-5; D possibly uses TRBD1 or TRBD2 (5 bases each). Germline V gives CDR1 SQVTM, CDR2 ANQGSEA. V was shortened by 1 base and J by 9 bases, with 15 bases between the two germline ends. The CDR3 has 13 residues. For the CDR3, the DNA is TGCAGCGTTGAAGGAGGGACCTCCGGAGCCCAGTACTTC. Protein product: CSVEGGTSGAQYF.

The chain couples TRBV7-9 to TRBJ2-1; perhaps TRBD2 as D (6 bases). The CDR3 length is 14 residues. Trimming shortened V by 7 bases and J by 9 bases, and 19 bases separated the two germline ends. Germline CDR1 SEHNR, CDR2 FQNEAQ (reference sequence). The CDR3 reads CASTPLRRDFEQFF. For the CDR3, the DNA is TGTGCCAGCACCCCCCTGAGGAGGGACTTTGAGCAGTTCTTC.